These 10 T cell receptor beta chains originate from one sample sequenced in a study of OX40 agonist ivuxolimab in advanced cancers. Sequencing was performed with immunoSEQ multiplex PCR; in TCRdb, only in-frame clones are kept and a portion is missing. The sample holds over 55,000 clones, 88% seen once. The input for sequencing was CD4+ or CD8+ T cells sorted from blood, taken in a trial of the OX40 agonist ivuxolimab. These receptors were taken from an adult with an advanced solid tumor such as melanoma, head and neck, liver or kidney cancer.

This clone was seen just once. The CDR3, as DNA: TGTGCCAGCAGTCTTAGACTAGCGGGAGATTACGAGCAGTACTTC. It encodes CASSLRLAGDYEQYF. This chain joins TRBV27 and TRBJ2-7, with TRBD2 matching 12 bases. CDR1 and CDR2 (germline): MNHEY, SMNVEV (reference sequence). V was clipped by 5 bases and J by 4 bases; unmatched bases: 6. The CDR3 loop spans 15 amino acids.

This chain joins TRBV27 and TRBJ1-5; D is unclear. CDR1 is MNHEY, CDR2 SMNVEV, per germline (reference sequence). Trimming cost V 3 bases and J 0 bases, with 9 bases left between them. CDR3 length equals 15 residues. CDR3 sequence (DNA): TGTGCCAGCAGTTTTTACGAGGATAGCAATCAGCCCCAGCATTTT. Translated, it gives CASSFYEDSNQPQHF.

The genes are TRBV5-6 and TRBJ2-7, with a weak D call TRBD1 (5 bases). With 2 bases removed from V and 4 bases from J, the gap between germline ends came to 10 bases. The germline gives CDR1 SGHDT, CDR2 YYEEEE. The CDR3 contains 13 residues. The CDR3 region is CASSFLSGYEQYV. The CDR3 nucleotides are TGTGCCAGCAGCTTTTTGTCAGGGTACGAGCAGTACGTC.

This sequence joins TRBV7-3 and TRBJ2-1; D possibly corresponds to TRBD2 (5 bases). Trimming took off 6 bases at V and 7 bases at J, with 10 bases between the two ends. Germline CDR1 reads SGHTA; CDR2 reads FQGTGA. The length of the CDR3 is 12 residues. CDR3: CASSSPGNEQFF. The CDR3 coding sequence is TGTGCCAGCAGTTCCCCGGGGAATGAGCAGTTCTTC.

The V gene is TRBV27, the J gene TRBJ1-1; TRBD1 might be the D (5 bases). The CDR3 has 14 residues. Per germline, CDR1 MNHEY and CDR2 SMNVEV (reference sequence). Trimming shortened V by 5 bases and J by 4 bases, and 14 bases separated the two germline ends. The CDR3 sequence is CASSLDSGVTEAFF. The CDR3 coding sequence is TGTGCCAGCAGTCTGGACTCGGGGGTCACTGAAGCTTTCTTT.

This rearrangement joins TRBV28 to TRBJ1-6, with unresolved D. The V end was cut by 6 bases, the J end by 0 bases, with 9 bases between. Germline CDR1 MDHEN, CDR2 SYDVKM. The CDR3 totals 15 residues. The CDR3 loop is CASSTYSSYNSPLHF. For the CDR3, the DNA is TGTGCCAGCAGCACCTACAGCTCCTATAATTCACCCCTCCACTTT.

The chain uses TRBV6-4 and TRBJ2-1, with D perhaps assigned TRBD1 or TRBD2 (5 bases each). Per germline, CDR1 MRHNA and CDR2 SNTAGT. With 4 bases removed from V and 2 bases from J, the gap between germline ends came to 9 bases. The CDR3 is made up of 14 amino acids. In DNA, the CDR3 is TGTGCCAGCAGTGTGGGGGAAACCTACAATGAGCAGTTCTTC. Translating it yields CASSVGETYNEQFF.

The gene calls are TRBV27 and TRBJ1-1; 8 nucleotides agree with TRBD1. Germline V lookup: CDR1 MNHEY, CDR2 SMNVEV (reference sequence). This CDR3 is 15 amino acids long. Trimming at V came to 2 bases and at J to 0 bases, leaving 2 bases not matched to a gene. The CDR3: CASSLGDRMNTEAFF. Written as DNA, the CDR3 is TGTGCCAGCAGTTTAGGGGACAGGATGAACACTGAAGCTTTCTTT.

This clone was recorded a few times. This chain links TRBV28 with TRBJ1-1; no definite D call. The V gene lost 7 bases and the J gene lost 6 bases, with 24 bases spanning the gap. Germline V gives CDR1 MDHEN, CDR2 SYDVKM. This CDR3 is 16 amino acids long. The CDR3 is CASTPNVGRQISEAFF. CDR3 sequence (DNA): TGTGCCAGCACCCCGAATGTGGGCAGGCAGATTTCTGAAGCTTTCTTT.

The chain uses TRBV27 and TRBJ1-2, with TRBD1 matching over 7 bases. Looked up from germline, CDR1 is MNHEY and CDR2 is SMNVEV (reference sequence). V was clipped by 6 bases and J by 6 bases; unmatched bases: 7. The CDR3 extends over 13 amino acids. In DNA, the CDR3 is TGTGCCAGCAGGATACAGGGGTCCGATGGCTACACCTTC. The encoded protein is CASRIQGSDGYTF.